By share of the sample, the clone carrying this TCR beta chain is medium-sized (0.01 to 0.1%). TCRdb re-called the RT-PCR reads with MiXCR, one entry per CDR3 protein. The sample carries 1,500 to 2,000 distinct CDR3 sequences, about 3.3% recorded once. Per the germline V gene, CDR1 is SGHDT and CDR2 is YYEEEE. Trimming cost V 4 bases and J 5 bases, with 17 bases left between them. The CDR3 spans 15 residues. The data are from a study of immune reconstitution after stem cell transplant in scleroderma. This clonotype was obtained from a male donor with systemic sclerosis. This specimen was collected before or after autologous hematopoietic stem cell transplantation (not recorded which). The chain joins TRBV5-6 to TRBJ2-3, with D possibly matching TRBD1 (8 bases). The DNA for the CDR3 is TGTGCCAGCAGCCCCAGGGGGCGCGGGAGAGATACGCAGTATTTT. It is translated as CASSPRGRGRDTQYF. Together with reference TRBV5-6 and TRBJ2-3, the CDR3 gives the full variable domain: DAGVTQSPTHLIKTRGQQVTLRCSPKSGHDTVSWYQQALGQGPQFIFQYYEEEERQRGNFPDRFSGHQFPNYSSELNVNALLLGDSALYLCASSPRGRGRDTQYFGPGTRLTVL.